Listed below are T cell receptor beta chains from one sample, sequenced in a study of T cell responses to AZD1222 COVID-19 vaccine. Sequencing was performed with immunoSEQ multiplex PCR; in TCRdb, only in-frame clones are kept and a portion is missing. Of tens of thousands of clones in the sample, about 91% were seen once. The sequenced sample was peripheral blood, obtained 28 days after the second AZD1222 dose. These TCRs come from an adult who received the AZD1222 COVID-19 vaccine. CDR3s include the opening cysteine and the closing phenylalanine or tryptophan. D genes are given only for firm matches. A clone size is listed for some rows: how often the clone was seen (once, few, many), or a class if it is expanded.

j_call,d_call,v_call,clone_size,cdr3_nt,cdr3_aa
TRBJ1-1,-,TRBV9,-,TGTGCCAGCAGCGTAATTTCAGGGGACGGGCTGAACACTGAAGCTTTCTTT,CASSVISGDGLNTEAFF
TRBJ2-7,-,TRBV3-1/TRBV3-2,-,TGTGCCAGCAGCCCCCCCGGGCGCTACGAGCAGTACTTC,CASSPPGRYEQYF
TRBJ1-2,TRBD1,TRBV6-6,-,TGTGCCAGCAGGGGCCGGGACAGGGGAGGCTATGGCTACACCTTC,CASRGRDRGGYGYTF
TRBJ1-1,-,TRBV7-3,few,TGTGCCAGCAGCTCCAGGGGCACTGAAGCTTTCTTT,CASSSRGTEAFF
TRBJ2-5,TRBD2,TRBV30,-,TGTGCCTGGAGTACGACTAGCGGGGGAGGGGAGACCCAGTACTTC,CAWSTTSGGGETQYF
TRBJ1-5,-,TRBV19,-,TGTGCCAGTAGTGTTCGCAGGGACAGCAATCAGCCCCAGCATTTT,CASSVRRDSNQPQHF
TRBJ1-1,-,TRBV19,-,TGTGCCAGTAGTTCTCGACTGGCTGGCGCTGTATTGGACACTGAAGCTTTCTTT,CASSSRLAGAVLDTEAFF
TRBJ2-7,-,TRBV7-8,-,TGTGCCAGCGGCCAGTACGAGCAGTACTTC,CASGQYEQYF
TRBJ2-4,-,TRBV29-1,-,TGCAGCGCCACGACCGGCGCCAAAAACATTCAGTACTTC,CSATTGAKNIQYF
TRBJ2-7,TRBD1,TRBV5-1,once,TGCGCCAGCAGCTACCTACAGGGGGCGGGCGAGCAGTACTTC,CASSYLQGAGEQYF
TRBJ2-5,-,TRBV5-1,-,TGCGCCAGCAGCTTGGGACACGGAAAAGAGACCCAGTACTTC,CASSLGHGKETQYF
TRBJ1-1,-,TRBV5-1,-,TGCGCCAGCAGCTTGCGGGGGGGTCAGAACACTGAAGCTTTCTTT,CASSLRGGQNTEAFF
TRBJ1-6,-,TRBV6-2/TRBV6-3,few,TGTGCCAGCAGTTACTCGAGCCGGAGCTCCTATAATTCACCCCTCCACTTT,CASSYSSRSSYNSPLHF
TRBJ1-2,-,TRBV5-1,-,TGCGCCAGCAGCCTACTTACGGACGGAGTATATGGCTACACCTTC,CASSLLTDGVYGYTF
TRBJ2-2,-,TRBV5-1,-,TGCGCCAGCAGCTCGGACGGGCCCGGGGAGCTGTTTTTT,CASSSDGPGELFF